The sequence of this TCR beta chain was determined in a study of T cell repertoires in cytomegalovirus infection. Study observations and caveats: Clonotypes of TCR beta that were HLA-C-restricted and CMV-specific dominated the ex vivo response.

This clonotype has just a few counts. Its target is unknown. This CDR3 has 15 amino acids. Trimming took 3 bases from V and 0 from J, leaving 9 bases between them. Germline V gene data show CDR1 as ENHRY and CDR2 as SYGVKD. MiXCR, applied by TCRdb to the reads, yields one record per CDR3 protein. The data hold some 300,000 distinct CDR3 sequences, with roughly 15% observed a single time. The sample taken for sequencing was PBMCs. The TCR originated in a human donor in good health (CMV status not recorded). Some clones in this sample may be carry-over from other donors' samples. This chain links TRBV10-3 with TRBJ1-3; the D is unclear. CDR3 loop: CAISDPTVSGNTIYF. CDR3 sequence (DNA): TGTGCCATCAGTGACCCGACGGTCTCTGGAAACACCATATATTTT.